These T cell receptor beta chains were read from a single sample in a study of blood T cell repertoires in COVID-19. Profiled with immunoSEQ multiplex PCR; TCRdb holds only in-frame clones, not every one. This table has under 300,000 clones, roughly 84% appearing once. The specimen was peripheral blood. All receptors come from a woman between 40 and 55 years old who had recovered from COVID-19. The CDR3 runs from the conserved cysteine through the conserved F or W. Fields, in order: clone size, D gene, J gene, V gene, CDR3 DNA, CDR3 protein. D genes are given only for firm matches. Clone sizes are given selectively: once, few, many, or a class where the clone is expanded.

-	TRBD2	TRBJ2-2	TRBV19	TGTGCCAGTAGTCTTGCTAGCGGGGGCACCGGGGAGCTGTTTTTT	CASSLASGGTGELFF
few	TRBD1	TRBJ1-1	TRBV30	TGTGCCTGGAATCGGGACAGGGCAGAAGCTTTCTTT	CAWNRDRAEAFF
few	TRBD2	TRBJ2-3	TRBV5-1	TGCGCCAGCAGCTTAGGGGTGCGCGGGGGGTCGAATTTAGATACGCAGTATTTT	CASSLGVRGGSNLDTQYF
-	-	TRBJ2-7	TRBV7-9	TGTGCCAGCAGCCAGGTGGGGCCCTACGAGCAGTACTTC	CASSQVGPYEQYF
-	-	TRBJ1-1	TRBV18	TGTGCCAGCTCACCAAAAGGGGGTTCGATGAACACTGAAGCTTTCTTT	CASSPKGGSMNTEAFF
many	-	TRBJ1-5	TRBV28	TGTGCCAGCATGCCGGGAGTTAGCAATCAGCCCCAGCATTTT	CASMPGVSNQPQHF
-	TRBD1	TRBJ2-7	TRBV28	TGTGCCAGCAGTGCGGGACAGGGCGGCGAGCAGTACTTC	CASSAGQGGEQYF
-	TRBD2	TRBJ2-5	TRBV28	TGTGCCAGCAGTCCCTACCTCCTAGCGGGTAAAGAGACCCAGTACTTC	CASSPYLLAGKETQYF
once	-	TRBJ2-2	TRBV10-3	TGTGCCATCAGTGATTGGCCCGGGGAGCTGTTTTTT	CAISDWPGELFF
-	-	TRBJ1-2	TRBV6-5	TGTGCCACAACGACAGGAATGTATGGCTACACCTTC	CATTTGMYGYTF
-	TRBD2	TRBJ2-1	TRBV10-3	TGTGCCATCAGCCTTAGCCCGGGGGGGCGCGATGAGCAGTTCTTC	CAISLSPGGRDEQFF
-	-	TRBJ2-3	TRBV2	TGTGCCAGCAGTGGGGTGACTAGCACAGATACGCAGTATTTT	CASSGVTSTDTQYF
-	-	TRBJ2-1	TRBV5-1	TGCGCCAGCAGCCCTGGAGGACTCGGGATTTACAATGAGCAGTTCTTC	CASSPGGLGIYNEQFF
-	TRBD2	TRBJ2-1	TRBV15	TGTGCCACCAGCAGAGAGCGCCTAGCGGGGCTCAATGAGCAGTTCTTC	CATSRERLAGLNEQFF
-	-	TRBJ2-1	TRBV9	TGTGCCAGCAGCGTAGGGGGCCTTGGCAATGAGCAGTTCTTC	CASSVGGLGNEQFF
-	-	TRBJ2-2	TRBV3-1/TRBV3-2	TGTGCCAGCAGGGACGGCGGGGCCAACACCGGGGAGCTGTTTTTT	CASRDGGANTGELFF
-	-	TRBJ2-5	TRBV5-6	TGTGCCAGCAGCCCGGGGGTGGACCCTCAGCGGGAGACCCAGTACTTC	CASSPGVDPQRETQYF
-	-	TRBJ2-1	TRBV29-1	TGCAGCGTTGGACAGATCAATGAGCAGTTCTTC	CSVGQINEQFF
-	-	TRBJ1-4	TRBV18	TGTGCCAGCTCACCTACCAGGGTTGGAGAAAAACTGTTTTTT	CASSPTRVGEKLFF
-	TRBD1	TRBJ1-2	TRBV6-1	TGTGCCAGCAGTGAAGCGGGACAGCTCTATGGCTACACCTTC	CASSEAGQLYGYTF
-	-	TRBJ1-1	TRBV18	TGTGCCAGCTCACCCGCCCTTTTATCGAGAAACACTGAAGCTTTCTTT	CASSPALLSRNTEAFF
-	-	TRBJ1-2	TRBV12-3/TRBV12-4	TGTGCCAGCAGTTGGAAAACTAGCTACACCTTC	CASSWKTSYTF
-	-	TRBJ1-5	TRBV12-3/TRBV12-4	TGTGCCAGCAGCCCAACATACAATCAGCCCCAGCATTTT	CASSPTYNQPQHF
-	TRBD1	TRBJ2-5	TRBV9	TGTGCCAGCAGCGTAGCTGTGGTAGGGGGCCGGGAGACCCAGTACTTC	CASSVAVVGGRETQYF
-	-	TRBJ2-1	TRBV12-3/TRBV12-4	TGTGCCAGCAGTGTTCGTGAGCAGTTCTTC	CASSVREQFF
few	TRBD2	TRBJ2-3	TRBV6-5	TGTGCCAGCCTGTGGCGGGGGAGTAGCACAGATACGCAGTATTTT	CASLWRGSSTDTQYF
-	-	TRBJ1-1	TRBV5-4	TGTGCCAGCAGGTCCCGGGGAAACACTGAAGCTTTCTTT	CASRSRGNTEAFF
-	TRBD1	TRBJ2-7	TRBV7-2	TGTGCCAGCAGCCCCCGACAGGGAAACTACGAGCAGTACTTC	CASSPRQGNYEQYF
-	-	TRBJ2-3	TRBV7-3	TGTGCCAGCAGCTTAACGTTAAGCAGGGGCCAAGATACGCAGTATTTT	CASSLTLSRGQDTQYF
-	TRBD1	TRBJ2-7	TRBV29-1	TGCAGCGTTGAGGGGACAGGGAAATACGAGCAGTACTTC	CSVEGTGKYEQYF
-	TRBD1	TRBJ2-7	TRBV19	TGTGCCACAGCAGACAGGGGCTACGAGCAGTACTTC	CATADRGYEQYF